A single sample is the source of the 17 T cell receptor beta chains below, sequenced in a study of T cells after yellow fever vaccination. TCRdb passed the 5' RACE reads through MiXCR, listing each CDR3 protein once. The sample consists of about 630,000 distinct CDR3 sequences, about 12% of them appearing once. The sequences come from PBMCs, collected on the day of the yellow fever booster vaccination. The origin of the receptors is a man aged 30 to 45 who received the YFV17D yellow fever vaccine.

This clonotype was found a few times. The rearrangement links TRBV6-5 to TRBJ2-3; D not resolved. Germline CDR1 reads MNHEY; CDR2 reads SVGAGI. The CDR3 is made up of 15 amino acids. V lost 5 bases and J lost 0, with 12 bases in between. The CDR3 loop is CASSLRALSTDTQYF. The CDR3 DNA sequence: TGTGCCAGCAGTCTCCGGGCTTTGAGCACAGATACGCAGTATTTT.

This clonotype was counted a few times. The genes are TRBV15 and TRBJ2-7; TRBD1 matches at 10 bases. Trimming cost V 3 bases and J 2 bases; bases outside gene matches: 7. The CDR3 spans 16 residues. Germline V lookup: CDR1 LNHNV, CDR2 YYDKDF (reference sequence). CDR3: CATSSLLGQGAYEQYF. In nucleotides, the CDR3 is TGTGCCACCAGCAGCCTCCTCGGACAGGGGGCCTACGAGCAGTACTTC.

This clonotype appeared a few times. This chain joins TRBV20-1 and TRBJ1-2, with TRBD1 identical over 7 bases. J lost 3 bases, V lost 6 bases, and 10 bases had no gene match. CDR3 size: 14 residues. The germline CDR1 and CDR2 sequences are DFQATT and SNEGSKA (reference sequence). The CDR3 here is CSAVTGIPDYGYTF. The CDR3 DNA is TGCAGTGCCGTGACAGGGATCCCCGACTATGGCTACACCTTC.

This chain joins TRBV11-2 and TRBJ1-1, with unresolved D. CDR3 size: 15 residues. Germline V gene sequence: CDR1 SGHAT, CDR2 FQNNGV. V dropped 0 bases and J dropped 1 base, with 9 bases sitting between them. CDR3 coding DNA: TGTGCCAGCAGCTTAGAAGGGCTGGGGAACACTGAAGCTTTCTTT. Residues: CASSLEGLGNTEAFF.

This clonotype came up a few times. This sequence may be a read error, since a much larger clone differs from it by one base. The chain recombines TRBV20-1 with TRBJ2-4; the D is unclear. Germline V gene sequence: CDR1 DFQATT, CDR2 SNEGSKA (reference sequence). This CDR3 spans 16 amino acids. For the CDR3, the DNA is TGCTGTGCTAGAGATCTAGTAGATTTCGCCAAAAACATTCAGTACTTC. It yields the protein CCARDLVDFAKNIQYF.

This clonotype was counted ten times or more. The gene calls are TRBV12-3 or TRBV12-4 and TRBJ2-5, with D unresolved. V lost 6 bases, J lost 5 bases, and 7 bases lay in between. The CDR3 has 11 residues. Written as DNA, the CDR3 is TGTGCCAGCAGGTTCGGTGAGACCCAGTACTTC. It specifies CASRFGETQYF.

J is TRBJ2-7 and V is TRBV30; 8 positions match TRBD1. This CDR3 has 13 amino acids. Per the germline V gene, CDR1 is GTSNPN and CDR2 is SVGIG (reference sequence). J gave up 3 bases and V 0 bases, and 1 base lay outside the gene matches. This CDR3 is CAWSVTGGYEQYF. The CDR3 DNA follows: TGTGCCTGGAGTGTCACAGGGGGCTACGAGCAGTACTTC.

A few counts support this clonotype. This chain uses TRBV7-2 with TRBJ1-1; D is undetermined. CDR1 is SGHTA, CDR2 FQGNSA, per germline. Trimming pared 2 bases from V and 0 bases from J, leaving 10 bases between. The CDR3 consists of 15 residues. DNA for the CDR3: TGTGCCAGCAGCTTATGGGCCGGTGTGAACACTGAAGCTTTCTTT. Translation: CASSLWAGVNTEAFF. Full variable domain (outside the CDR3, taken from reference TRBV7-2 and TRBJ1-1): GAGVSQSPSNKVTEKGKDVELRCDPISGHTALYWYRQSLGQGLEFLIYFQGNSAPDKSGLPSDRFSAERTGGSVSTLTIQRTQQEDSAVYLCASSLWAGVNTEAFFGQGTRLTVV.

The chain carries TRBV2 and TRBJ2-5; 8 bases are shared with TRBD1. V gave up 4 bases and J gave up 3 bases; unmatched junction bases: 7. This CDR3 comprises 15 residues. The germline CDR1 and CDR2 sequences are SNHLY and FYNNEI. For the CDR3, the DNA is TGTGCCAGCAGTGCAGGGGGCGGGACGGAAGAGACCCAGTACTTC. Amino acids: CASSAGGGTEETQYF.

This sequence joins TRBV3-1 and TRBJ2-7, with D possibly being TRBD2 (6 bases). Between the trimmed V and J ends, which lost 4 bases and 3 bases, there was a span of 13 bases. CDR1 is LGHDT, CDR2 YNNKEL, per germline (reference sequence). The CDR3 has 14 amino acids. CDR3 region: CASSPSAGLYEQYF. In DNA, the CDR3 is TGTGCCAGCAGCCCTTCGGCGGGGCTCTACGAGCAGTACTTC.

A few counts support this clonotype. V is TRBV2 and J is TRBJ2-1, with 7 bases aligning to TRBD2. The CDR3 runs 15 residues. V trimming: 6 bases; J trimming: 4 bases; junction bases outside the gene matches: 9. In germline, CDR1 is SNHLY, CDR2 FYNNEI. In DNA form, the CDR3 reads TGTGCCAGCAGGTCGGTGCGGGAGAATTACAATGAGCAGTTCTTC. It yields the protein CASRSVRENYNEQFF.

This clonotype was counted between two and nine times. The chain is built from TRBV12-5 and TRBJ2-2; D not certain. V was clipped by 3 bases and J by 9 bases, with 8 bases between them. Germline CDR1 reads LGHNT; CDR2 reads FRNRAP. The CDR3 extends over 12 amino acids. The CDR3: CASGFLYRELFF. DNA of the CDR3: TGTGCTAGTGGTTTTCTGTACCGGGAGCTGTTTTTT.

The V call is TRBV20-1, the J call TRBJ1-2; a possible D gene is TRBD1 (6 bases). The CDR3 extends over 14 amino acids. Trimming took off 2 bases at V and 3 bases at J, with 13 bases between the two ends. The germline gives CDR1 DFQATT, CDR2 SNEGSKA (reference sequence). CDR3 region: CSARKGGWDYGYTF. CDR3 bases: TGCAGTGCTAGAAAGGGGGGCTGGGACTATGGCTACACCTTC.

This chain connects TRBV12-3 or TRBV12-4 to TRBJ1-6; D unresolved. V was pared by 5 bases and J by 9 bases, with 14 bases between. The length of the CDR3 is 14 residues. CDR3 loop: CASSPQGLVSPLHF. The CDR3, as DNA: TGTGCCAGCAGTCCACAAGGGTTGGTTTCACCCCTCCACTTT.

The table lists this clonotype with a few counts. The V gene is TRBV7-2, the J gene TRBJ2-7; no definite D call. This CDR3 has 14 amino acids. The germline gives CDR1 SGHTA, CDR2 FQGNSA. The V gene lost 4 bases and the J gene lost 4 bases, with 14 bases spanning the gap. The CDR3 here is CASSSPGDGYEQYF. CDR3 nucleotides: TGTGCCAGCAGCTCTCCTGGGGATGGGTACGAGCAGTACTTC.

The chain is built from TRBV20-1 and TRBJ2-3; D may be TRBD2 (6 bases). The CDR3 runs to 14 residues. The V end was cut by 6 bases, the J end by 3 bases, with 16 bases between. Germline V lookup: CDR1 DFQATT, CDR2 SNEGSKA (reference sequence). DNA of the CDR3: TGCAGTGCCGACCCGGGGGATGGGACAGATACGCAGTATTTT. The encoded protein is CSADPGDGTDTQYF.

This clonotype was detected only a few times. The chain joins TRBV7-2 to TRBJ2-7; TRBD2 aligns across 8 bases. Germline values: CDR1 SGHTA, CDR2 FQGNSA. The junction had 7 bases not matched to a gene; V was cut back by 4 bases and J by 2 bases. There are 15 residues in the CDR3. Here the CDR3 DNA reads TGTGCCAGCAGCTCCCAAGCGGGAGAGACCTACGAGCAGTACTTC. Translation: CASSSQAGETYEQYF.